The rows below give T cell receptor beta chains drawn from one sample of a study of early T cells in non-severe SARS-CoV-2 infection. TCRdb called the 5' RACE reads again in MiXCR, with one record for every CDR3 protein. This sample yields tens of thousands of distinct CDR3 sequences, of which more than 5.5% are seen a single time; approximately 3% belongs to the top ten. The sample consisted of whole blood, taken at baseline. The receptors were sampled from an adult who was a healthcare worker with PCR-confirmed SARS-CoV-2 infection or an uninfected control (not recorded which). CDR3s leave out the opening cysteine and the closing phenylalanine or tryptophan. The D gene is left open where the match is weak.

D	V	CDR3
TRBD1	TRBV27	ASSLDRESHQPQH
TRBD2	TRBV27	ASSFRAGNYNEQF
.	TRBV7-2	ASSPRPSGPERTGELF
TRBD1	TRBV6-5	ASIPGTGSSGNTIY
.	TRBV7-9	ASSFDREPGNTIY
TRBD1	TRBV4-2	ASSQETGVSYEQY
.	TRBV10-3	AISEPTRGTKNIQY
.	TRBV18	ASYGAVGNGTQY
.	TRBV20-1	SARDKQLNTEAF
.	TRBV12-3/TRBV12-4	ASSLGGSKNQPQH